This T cell receptor beta chain is from a study of regulatory T cells in long-lasting Graves disease. Germline V gives CDR1 LNHDA, CDR2 SQIVND (reference sequence). CDR3 length equals 18 residues. Trimming left V 6 bases short and J 0 bases short, with 23 bases between. Construction of TCR beta libraries relied on iRepertoire HTBI primers and on Arm-PCR targeting CDR3 regions. TCRdb called the multiplex PCR reads again in MiXCR, with one record for every CDR3 protein. Of hundreds of thousands of distinct CDR3 sequences in the sample, about 16% were seen once. Time point specified: newly diagnosed GD, antithyroid drugs for less than 3 months. Extracted PBMC RNA gave rise to the TCR library. These data also formed part of another study, on T cells in Graves' hyperthyroidism and ophthalmopathy.

The source is a man aged 18 to 30 with Graves disease. J is TRBJ1-1 and V is TRBV19; tentatively, D is TRBD1 (5 bases). This specimen consisted of peripheral blood mononuclear cells (PBMCs), obtained at new diagnosis, from a patient treated with antithyroid drugs. The CDR3 DNA sequence: TGTGCCAGTAGATCGGGCTGGGGCAGGCAACTCTTGAACACTGAAGCTTTCTTT. Translating gives CASRSGWGRQLLNTEAFF. Together with reference TRBV19 and TRBJ1-1, the CDR3 gives the full variable domain: DGGITQSPKYLFRKEGQNVTLSCEQNLNHDAMYWYRQDPGQGLRLIYYSQIVNDFQKGDIAEGYSVSREKKESFPLTVTSAQKNPTAFYLCASRSGWGRQLLNTEAFFGQGTRLTVV.